These 6 T cell receptor beta chains originate from one sample sequenced in a study of OX40 agonist ivuxolimab in advanced cancers. Generated by immunoSEQ multiplex PCR, the TCRdb table keeps only in-frame clones and is missing some. The table includes some 57,000 clones, roughly 84% detected once. This specimen consisted of CD4+ or CD8+ T cells sorted from blood, obtained in a trial of the OX40 agonist ivuxolimab. The origin of the receptors is an adult with an advanced solid tumor such as melanoma, head and neck, liver or kidney cancer.

J is TRBJ2-3 and V is TRBV6-1, with a possible D match to TRBD2 (5 bases). Germline CDR1 and CDR2: MNHNS and SASEGT. This CDR3 is 15 amino acids long. The V gene lost 0 bases and the J gene lost 2 bases, with 9 bases spanning the gap. CDR3 protein: CASSEARGNTDTQYF. The CDR3 bases are TGTGCCAGCAGTGAAGCCCGAGGGAACACAGATACGCAGTATTTT.

The V gene is TRBV2, the J gene TRBJ1-2; D remains ambiguous. The CDR3 is made up of 11 amino acids. Trimming took 3 bases from V and 9 from J, leaving 8 bases between them. CDR1 SNHLY and CDR2 FYNNEI come from the germline V gene. This CDR3 reads CASSDTDRYTF. Written as DNA, the CDR3 is TGTGCCAGCAGTGATACGGATCGCTACACCTTC.

This chain links TRBV7-2 with TRBJ1-2; no firm D call. Germline V gene data show CDR1 as SGHTA and CDR2 as FQGNSA. This CDR3 has 13 residues. Trimming took off 5 bases at V and 2 bases at J, with 9 bases between the two ends. This chain's CDR3 is CASSRGGNYGYTF. The DNA for the CDR3 is TGTGCCAGCAGCCGAGGAGGGAACTATGGCTACACCTTC.

CDR3 coding DNA: TGTGCCAGCAGCCAAGATAGCGGGGGTCTATACGAGCAGTACTTC. It encodes CASSQDSGGLYEQYF. The chain uses TRBV14 and TRBJ2-7; TRBD2 matches at 9 bases. CDR1 is SGHDN and CDR2 is FVKESK in the germline V gene. V lost 0 bases to trimming and J lost 4 bases; unmatched junction nucleotides: 4. There are 15 residues in the CDR3.

The rearrangement joins TRBV5-1 to TRBJ1-3; perhaps TRBD1 as D (5 bases). Germline V gives CDR1 SGHRS, CDR2 YFSETQ. The CDR3 is made up of 15 amino acids. The V end lost 6 bases, the J end lost 4 bases, and 17 bases lay between the germline ends. The CDR3 loop reads CASTPDRIDGNTIYF. The CDR3 DNA follows: TGCGCCAGCACCCCCGACAGAATCGACGGAAACACCATATATTTT.

The J gene is TRBJ2-1, the V gene TRBV10-2; D perhaps matches TRBD1 (6 bases). This CDR3 region has 15 residues. Per germline, CDR1 WSHSY and CDR2 SAAADI. V was shortened by 8 bases and J by 4 bases, with 18 bases between the two germline ends. The CDR3 protein is CASAPASGVYNEQFF. The CDR3, as DNA: TGCGCCAGCGCCCCCGCCTCAGGGGTTTACAATGAGCAGTTCTTC.